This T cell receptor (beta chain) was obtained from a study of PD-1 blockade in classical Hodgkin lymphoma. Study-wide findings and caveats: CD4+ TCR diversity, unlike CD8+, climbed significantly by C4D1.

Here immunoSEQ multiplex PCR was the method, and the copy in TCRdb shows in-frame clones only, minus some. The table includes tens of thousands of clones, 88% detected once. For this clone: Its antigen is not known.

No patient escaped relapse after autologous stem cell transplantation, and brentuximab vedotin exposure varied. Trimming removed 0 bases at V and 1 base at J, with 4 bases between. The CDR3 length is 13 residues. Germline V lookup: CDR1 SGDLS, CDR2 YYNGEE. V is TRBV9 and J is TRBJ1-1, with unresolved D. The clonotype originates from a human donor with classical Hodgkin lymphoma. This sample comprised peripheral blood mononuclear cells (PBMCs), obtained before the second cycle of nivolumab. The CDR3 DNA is TGTGCCAGCAGCGTAGTTGCGAACACTGAAGCTTTCTTT. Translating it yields CASSVVANTEAFF.